A selection of T cell receptor beta chains follows, all from one sample in a study of shared clonotypes between healthy human individuals. Assay: immunoSEQ multiplex PCR; the TCRdb copy retains only in-frame clones and omits some. Here the sample spans 2.5 million or so clones, around 94% being singletons. The material sequenced was naive CD4+ T cells sorted from blood. These TCRs come from a man between 18 and 35 years old in good health. Both conserved end residues are part of each CDR3. The D gene is left open where the match is weak. Some rows mark clone size as missing; the rest say once, few, many or name a class of expanded clone.

clone_size: .
d_call: .
j_call: TRBJ1-1
v_call: TRBV28
cdr3_nt: TGTGCCAGCAGTTTATTAAAGGACAGATCAGCTTTCTTT
cdr3_aa: CASSLLKDRSAFF

clone_size: few
d_call: TRBD1
j_call: TRBJ1-1
v_call: TRBV9
cdr3_nt: TGTGCCAGCAGCTTGACCGGGACAGGGGCCTATGAGGAGGCTTTCTTT
cdr3_aa: CASSLTGTGAYEEAFF

clone_size: .
d_call: TRBD2
j_call: TRBJ2-3
v_call: TRBV29-1
cdr3_nt: TGCATCGGGGGGTCTGCCACAGATACGCAGTATTTT
cdr3_aa: CIGGSATDTQYF

clone_size: .
d_call: .
j_call: TRBJ2-5
v_call: TRBV5-5
cdr3_nt: TGTGCCAGCAGCTTGTCGGATCAGGGCCCCCAGTACTTC
cdr3_aa: CASSLSDQGPQYF

clone_size: .
d_call: .
j_call: TRBJ2-1
v_call: TRBV29-1
cdr3_nt: TGCAGCGTTGAAGGCGGCTTGAACTACAATGAGCAGTTCTTC
cdr3_aa: CSVEGGLNYNEQFF

clone_size: .
d_call: .
j_call: TRBJ2-7
v_call: TRBV25-1
cdr3_nt: TGTGCCAGCAGTGCGACAGGAACCTACGAGCAGTACTTC
cdr3_aa: CASSATGTYEQYF

clone_size: .
d_call: .
j_call: TRBJ1-3
v_call: TRBV6-5
cdr3_nt: TGTGCCAGCAGTTACTCGTCGGTTCCTGGAAACACCATATATTTT
cdr3_aa: CASSYSSVPGNTIYF

clone_size: .
d_call: .
j_call: TRBJ1-1
v_call: TRBV18
cdr3_nt: TGTGCCAGCTCATCATACACAGACACTGAAGCTTTCTTT
cdr3_aa: CASSSYTDTEAFF

clone_size: .
d_call: .
j_call: TRBJ1-1
v_call: TRBV5-1
cdr3_nt: TGCGCCAGCAGCTCAGGTGAGACGGCGAACACTGAAGCTTTCTTT
cdr3_aa: CASSSGETANTEAFF

clone_size: .
d_call: .
j_call: TRBJ2-3
v_call: TRBV7-2
cdr3_nt: TGTGCCAGCAGCCACGAGGGGCGGACAGATACGCAGTATTTT
cdr3_aa: CASSHEGRTDTQYF

clone_size: .
d_call: .
j_call: TRBJ2-2
v_call: TRBV9
cdr3_nt: TGTGCCAGCAGCGTAGTGGGGGTCTACACCGGGGAGCTGTTTTTT
cdr3_aa: CASSVVGVYTGELFF

clone_size: .
d_call: TRBD2
j_call: TRBJ2-5
v_call: TRBV10-3
cdr3_nt: TGTGCCATCCGGGTAGCGGGTCAAGAGACCCAGTACTTC
cdr3_aa: CAIRVAGQETQYF

clone_size: once
d_call: .
j_call: TRBJ2-5
v_call: TRBV5-1
cdr3_nt: TGCGCCAGCAGCTTGGGGACTCTGCCAGAGACCCAGTACTTC
cdr3_aa: CASSLGTLPETQYF

clone_size: .
d_call: .
j_call: TRBJ1-2
v_call: TRBV28
cdr3_nt: TGTGCCAGCAGTTTAATCACCCAAAATGGCTACACCTTC
cdr3_aa: CASSLITQNGYTF

clone_size: .
d_call: TRBD1
j_call: TRBJ2-7
v_call: TRBV7-2
cdr3_nt: TGTGCCAGCAGCAGCCGGACAGGGTCAGGCTACGAGCAGTACTTC
cdr3_aa: CASSSRTGSGYEQYF

clone_size: .
d_call: .
j_call: TRBJ2-5
v_call: TRBV19
cdr3_nt: TGTGCCAGTAGTAACCAGGGAGAGACCCAGTACTTC
cdr3_aa: CASSNQGETQYF

clone_size: .
d_call: TRBD1
j_call: TRBJ1-2
v_call: TRBV6-1
cdr3_nt: TGTGCCAGCAGCCAACAGGGGGTGTATACCTTC
cdr3_aa: CASSQQGVYTF

clone_size: .
d_call: .
j_call: TRBJ1-1
v_call: TRBV7-2
cdr3_nt: TGTGCCAGCAGCCCTTGGGCGGCGTGGGGGACTGAAGCTTTCTTT
cdr3_aa: CASSPWAAWGTEAFF

clone_size: .
d_call: TRBD2
j_call: TRBJ2-1
v_call: TRBV5-1
cdr3_nt: TGCGCCAGCAGCTTGGGCTCCAGCGGGGGACGCTACAATGAGCAGTTCTTC
cdr3_aa: CASSLGSSGGRYNEQFF

clone_size: .
d_call: TRBD1
j_call: TRBJ1-6
v_call: TRBV6-5
cdr3_nt: TGTGCCAGCAGCCGGGACAGAAATTCACCCCTCCACTTT
cdr3_aa: CASSRDRNSPLHF

clone_size: once
d_call: TRBD1
j_call: TRBJ1-1
v_call: TRBV19
cdr3_nt: TGTGCCAGTAGTTCCCGGACAGGTGAAGCTTTCTTT
cdr3_aa: CASSSRTGEAFF

clone_size: .
d_call: .
j_call: TRBJ1-1
v_call: TRBV15
cdr3_nt: TGTGCCACCAGCTTGCCGTCGGTTGCGGAAGCTTTCTTT
cdr3_aa: CATSLPSVAEAFF

clone_size: once
d_call: .
j_call: TRBJ1-2
v_call: TRBV28
cdr3_nt: TGTGCCAGCAGGGCGACAGGACACACTAACTATGGCTACACCTTC
cdr3_aa: CASRATGHTNYGYTF

clone_size: .
d_call: .
j_call: TRBJ2-5
v_call: TRBV5-1
cdr3_nt: TGCGCCAGCAGCTTGGAGTATAGGGAGACCCAGTACTTC
cdr3_aa: CASSLEYRETQYF

clone_size: .
d_call: TRBD1
j_call: TRBJ1-2
v_call: TRBV2
cdr3_nt: TGTGCCAGCAACCCGGGGACAGGGTCAGTTGCCTCCCCCTTC
cdr3_aa: CASNPGTGSVASPF

clone_size: .
d_call: .
j_call: TRBJ1-5
v_call: TRBV18
cdr3_nt: TGTGCCAGCTCACCGTCCGCCCCCGGGCAGCCCCAGCATTTT
cdr3_aa: CASSPSAPGQPQHF

clone_size: once
d_call: TRBD1
j_call: TRBJ2-7
v_call: TRBV2
cdr3_nt: TGTGCCAGCAGTGGTCAGGGGGCCTACGAGCAGTACTTC
cdr3_aa: CASSGQGAYEQYF

clone_size: .
d_call: .
j_call: TRBJ1-5
v_call: TRBV5-8
cdr3_nt: TGTGCCAGCCCAGGGGCCAAGGAGGGAAAGCGGGATCAGCCCCAGCATTTT
cdr3_aa: CASPGAKEGKRDQPQHF

clone_size: .
d_call: TRBD1
j_call: TRBJ2-7
v_call: TRBV27
cdr3_nt: TGTGCCAGCAGTTCACCCTCTCGGGACAGCTCCTACGAGCAGTACTTC
cdr3_aa: CASSSPSRDSSYEQYF

clone_size: .
d_call: TRBD2
j_call: TRBJ2-7
v_call: TRBV27
cdr3_nt: TGTGCCAGCAGTCTACAACCGACTAGCGGGATATACGAGCAGTACTTC
cdr3_aa: CASSLQPTSGIYEQYF

clone_size: .
d_call: TRBD2
j_call: TRBJ2-5
v_call: TRBV10-3
cdr3_nt: TGTGCCATCAGTAGCGGGAGGCTCCAAGAGACCCAGTACTTC
cdr3_aa: CAISSGRLQETQYF

clone_size: .
d_call: TRBD1
j_call: TRBJ2-7
v_call: TRBV14
cdr3_nt: TGTGCCAGCAGCCTTAATCCTTGGGACAGCTCCTACGAGCAGTACTTC
cdr3_aa: CASSLNPWDSSYEQYF

clone_size: .
d_call: .
j_call: TRBJ2-2
v_call: TRBV7-9
cdr3_nt: TGTGCCTCCATCGGGACGGGGACCACCGGGGAGCTGTTTTTT
cdr3_aa: CASIGTGTTGELFF

clone_size: .
d_call: .
j_call: TRBJ2-3
v_call: TRBV27
cdr3_nt: TGTGCCAGCAGTTCAATCACCGAGGATACGCAGTATTTT
cdr3_aa: CASSSITEDTQYF

clone_size: .
d_call: .
j_call: TRBJ1-2
v_call: TRBV2
cdr3_nt: TGTGCCAGCAGTGCCGCAGGTGAACACTATGGCTACACCTTC
cdr3_aa: CASSAAGEHYGYTF

clone_size: .
d_call: .
j_call: TRBJ1-2
v_call: TRBV11-3
cdr3_nt: TGTGCCAGCAGCTTAGGGAGAGGGACATTTGATGGCTACACCTTC
cdr3_aa: CASSLGRGTFDGYTF

clone_size: .
d_call: .
j_call: TRBJ2-7
v_call: TRBV5-1
cdr3_nt: TGCGCCAGCAGCTTGGGTGGTGGGCCTTCGAACTACGAGCAGTACTTC
cdr3_aa: CASSLGGGPSNYEQYF

clone_size: .
d_call: TRBD1
j_call: TRBJ1-4
v_call: TRBV10-2
cdr3_nt: TGCGCCAGCAGAGACAGGGGTGAAAAACTGTTTTTT
cdr3_aa: CASRDRGEKLFF

clone_size: .
d_call: TRBD1
j_call: TRBJ2-2
v_call: TRBV6-5
cdr3_nt: TGTGCCAGCAGTTCCGGGACAGGGAGAACCGGGGAGCTGTTTTTT
cdr3_aa: CASSSGTGRTGELFF

clone_size: .
d_call: TRBD1
j_call: TRBJ1-4
v_call: TRBV5-3
cdr3_nt: TGTGCCAGAAGCCGGGGCCCTACAGGGGGAACTAATGAAAAACTGTTTTTT
cdr3_aa: CARSRGPTGGTNEKLFF

clone_size: .
d_call: TRBD2
j_call: TRBJ2-3
v_call: TRBV6-1
cdr3_nt: TGTGCCAGCAGCGATCTAGCGGGAGTTGGGGATACGCAGTATTTT
cdr3_aa: CASSDLAGVGDTQYF

clone_size: .
d_call: .
j_call: TRBJ2-2
v_call: TRBV6-1
cdr3_nt: TGTGCCAGCAGTTTACAGGAGAACACCGGGGAGCTGTTTTTT
cdr3_aa: CASSLQENTGELFF

clone_size: .
d_call: TRBD2
j_call: TRBJ2-1
v_call: TRBV5-1
cdr3_nt: TGCGCCAGCAGCAAGACTAGCGGGGGGGAATTCTACAATGAGCAGTTCTTC
cdr3_aa: CASSKTSGGEFYNEQFF